These 9 T cell receptor beta chains share one sample of origin, sequenced in a study of sequential checkpoint blockade in melanoma (dated by TCRdb to between 2018 and 2021). Libraries were built with the immunoSEQ multiplex PCR assay. This is the immuneACCESS table as TCRdb keeps it, with only in-frame sequences that have V and J called. A part of the clones is gone; compared with another copy, unresolved V genes explain less than half, and the rest is unexplained. Across this sample there are some 3,700 clones, with around 19% seen only once. About a fifth of the sample goes to the ten largest clones. This sample's treatment or condition label indicates: randomized to nivolumab then ipilimumab (arm A) or the reverse (arm B). This sample comprised tumor tissue (inferred from file names), obtained from a patient given nivolumab and ipilimumab in sequence. The source of these receptors is a human patient with melanoma. Some clones in this sample may be carry-over from other donors' samples.

This clone is judged medium-sized. The rearrangement links TRBV11-3 to TRBJ2-7; TRBD2 matches at 8 bases. Germline trimming cut 1 base from V and 3 bases from J; bases unmatched to any gene: 5. The CDR3 loop spans 15 amino acids. The germline V gene encodes CDR1 SGHNT and CDR2 YENEEA. DNA of the CDR3: TGTGCCAGCAGCTTAGGGACGGGGGGGAGCTACGAGCAGTACTTC. Translated, it gives CASSLGTGGSYEQYF.

This clone has a handful of counts. The chain is built from TRBV9 and TRBJ2-5; the D gene is possibly TRBD2 (6 bases). This CDR3 spans 14 amino acids. The ends were cut back, 4 bases at V and 2 bases at J, with 12 bases in the middle. Per the germline V gene, CDR1 is SGDLS and CDR2 is YYNGEE. The CDR3 is CASSPRDFQETQYF. The CDR3 DNA reads TGTGCCAGCAGCCCCCGGGACTTTCAAGAGACCCAGTACTTC.

V and J are TRBV19 and TRBJ1-2; 9 nucleotides match TRBD1. The CDR3 is 13 residues long. V lost 5 bases, J lost 8 bases, and 6 bases stayed unmatched. Germline loops: CDR1 LNHDA, CDR2 SQIVND (reference sequence). Written as DNA, the CDR3 is TGTGCCAGTAGTGTACAGGGGGCTGGGGGCTACACCTTC. Protein product: CASSVQGAGGYTF. Complete variable domain (other parts from reference TRBV19 and TRBJ1-2): DGGITQSPKYLFRKEGQNVTLSCEQNLNHDAMYWYRQDPGQGLRLIYYSQIVNDFQKGDIAEGYSVSREKKESFPLTVTSAQKNPTAFYLCASSVQGAGGYTFGSGTRLTVV.

In its sample, this clone was seen a few times. The chain employs TRBV19 and TRBJ1-2; perhaps TRBD1 as D (5 bases). The CDR3 loop spans 14 amino acids. The V gene's germline CDR1 is LNHDA and CDR2 SQIVND (reference sequence). V shed 5 bases and J shed 6 bases, with 16 bases lying between them. The CDR3 bases are TGTGCCAGTAGTCTGGGGTGGGGCGAGGATGGCTACACCTTC. Translating it yields CASSLGWGEDGYTF. The variable domain in full, completed from reference TRBV19 and TRBJ1-2, reads DGGITQSPKYLFRKEGQNVTLSCEQNLNHDAMYWYRQDPGQGLRLIYYSQIVNDFQKGDIAEGYSVSREKKESFPLTVTSAQKNPTAFYLCASSLGWGEDGYTFGSGTRLTVV.

The chain has TRBV11-3 and TRBJ2-7; TRBD1 matches 9 bases. Germline-derived CDR1 and CDR2 are SGHNT and YENEEA. The junction had 6 bases not matched to a gene; V was cut back by 4 bases and J by 2 bases. There are 15 residues in the CDR3. As DNA, the CDR3 is TGTGCCAGCAGCTCCCGGACAGGGGTCCCCTACGAGCAGTACTTC. Translating it yields CASSSRTGVPYEQYF.

This clone was seen at least ten times. The chain joins TRBV11-3 to TRBJ2-7, with D possibly matching TRBD1 (6 bases). The V and J ends lost 0 bases and 7 bases respectively, with 13 bases between them. Germline lookup yields CDR1 SGHNT and CDR2 YENEEA. The CDR3 consists of 14 residues. CDR3 loop: CASSLERWGQEQYF. The CDR3 DNA is TGTGCCAGCAGCTTAGAGCGGTGGGGGCAGGAGCAGTACTTC.

By share of the sample, this clone is large. This chain uses TRBV28 with TRBJ1-5, with 7 bases lining up with TRBD1. V gave up 2 bases and J gave up 2 bases; unmatched junction bases: 0. Per the germline V gene, CDR1 is MDHEN and CDR2 is SYDVKM. This CDR3 comprises 14 residues. CDR3 loop: CASSLGTGNQPQHF. The CDR3 DNA is TGTGCCAGCAGTTTAGGGACAGGCAATCAGCCCCAGCATTTT.

This clone appeared a few times. The gene calls are TRBV9 and TRBJ2-5; 7 bases agree with TRBD2. V lost 0 bases and J lost 1; bases outside the gene matches: 3. Germline V lookup: CDR1 SGDLS, CDR2 YYNGEE. The CDR3 runs 15 residues. CDR3 protein: CASSVDGTTQETQYF. CDR3 in DNA: TGTGCCAGCAGCGTAGACGGGACTACCCAAGAGACCCAGTACTTC.

The genes are TRBV5-1 and TRBJ1-6, with D possibly being TRBD1 (5 bases). CDR1 and CDR2 (germline): SGHRS, YFSETQ. Trimming stripped 2 bases from V and 6 bases from J, with 12 bases between. The CDR3 loop spans 15 amino acids. CDR3 bases: TGCGCCAGCAGCTTCGCTCTAGGGGCTAATTCACCCCTCCACTTT. It translates to CASSFALGANSPLHF.